This T cell receptor (beta chain) was captured by sequencing in a study of blood T cell repertoires in COVID-19. Study summary: Researchers got acute and convalescent COVID-19 samples from the United States, Italy and Spain.

Using immunoSEQ multiplex PCR, the repertoire was profiled, and TCRdb retains in-frame clones only, with some absent. The sample includes 210,000 or so clones, nearly 90% of them seen just once. Germline V gene sequence: CDR1 LNHDA, CDR2 SQIVND (reference sequence). V was cut by 3 bases and J by 5 bases, with 11 bases left in between. The CDR3 sequence is 14 residues long. The TCR was taken from a man over 45 with acute or convalescent COVID-19. The sample taken for sequencing was peripheral blood. This chain links TRBV19 with TRBJ2-4; no clear D. The CDR3 is CASSITRKENIQYF. CDR3 in DNA: TGTGCCAGTAGTATTACGAGGAAGGAAAACATTCAGTACTTC.